The 12 T cell receptor beta chains below all came from one sample that was sequenced in a study of T cells in Graves' hyperthyroidism and ophthalmopathy. Amplified TCR beta CDR3 regions derived from RNA transcripts. First-round RT-PCR of the TCR CDR3 relied on the HTBI primer set. Each CDR3 protein is one row after TCRdb ran MiXCR on the multiplex PCR reads. The sample includes a few hundred thousand distinct CDR3 sequences, 12% to 15% of them seen just once. The sample was blood. The receptors stem from a woman in her late teens or twenties with Graves' hyperthyroidism.

This clonotype was seen ten or more times. V and J are TRBV12-3 or TRBV12-4 and TRBJ2-3, with D perhaps being TRBD1 or TRBD2 (5 bases each). V was cut by 6 bases and J by 0 bases, with 10 bases left in between. The CDR3 is 14 residues long. The CDR3 DNA sequence: TGTGCCAGCAGCCCGGGACGGAGCACAGATACGCAGTATTTT. Its protein is CASSPGRSTDTQYF.

This clonotype was seen many times. The CDR3 here is CASSGSPRGTEAFF. The DNA of the CDR3 is TGTGCCAGCAGTGGGTCACCTCGGGGCACTGAAGCTTTCTTT. The chain joins TRBV25-1 to TRBJ1-1; D remains ambiguous. Trimming took 4 bases from V and 4 from J, leaving 13 bases between them. CDR3 length: 14 residues. CDR1 MGHDK and CDR2 SYGVNS come from the germline V gene.

The rearrangement joins TRBV6-1 to TRBJ1-2; D unresolved. This CDR3 comprises 14 residues. Germline V gene data show CDR1 as MNHNS and CDR2 as SASEGT. Trimming stripped 4 bases from V and 6 bases from J, with 15 bases between. The CDR3 region is CASSATRVRDGYTF. DNA of the CDR3: TGTGCCAGCAGTGCGACAAGAGTGAGGGATGGCTACACCTTC.

This clonotype was observed many times. The chain joins TRBV7-9 to TRBJ2-7; the match to TRBD2 covers 8 bases. CDR3 length equals 14 residues. CDR1 is SEHNR, CDR2 FQNEAQ, per germline (reference sequence). The V segment lost 1 base and the J segment 9 bases; nucleotides outside the gene matches: 8. The CDR3 reads CASSLVSSGSAQYF. CDR3 nucleotides: TGTGCCAGCAGCTTAGTTTCCAGCGGGAGTGCGCAGTACTTC.

In DNA form, the CDR3 reads TGTGCCAGCAGTGAATATCTTCGTTCGGACAGGGGGATTTATAGCAATCAGCCCCAGCATTTT. Its protein product is CASSEYLRSDRGIYSNQPQHF. This sequence joins TRBV2 and TRBJ1-5; TRBD1 matches 10 bases. V shed 2 bases and J 0 bases; nucleotides not matched to a gene: 16. This CDR3 contains 21 residues. CDR1 and CDR2 from the germline V gene are SNHLY and FYNNEI.

This clonotype was seen a handful of times. The chain employs TRBV9 and TRBJ2-1; TRBD1 matches 7 bases. V lost 0 bases, J lost 6 bases, and 6 bases stayed unmatched. CDR1 SGDLS and CDR2 YYNGEE come from the germline V gene. The CDR3 totals 15 residues. The CDR3 nucleotides read TGTGCCAGCAGCGTAGATGAGGGGGCAGTCAATGAGCAGTTCTTC. This codes for CASSVDEGAVNEQFF.

V gene TRBV29-1 combines with J gene TRBJ1-4; 9 bases are a match to TRBD1. Germline values: CDR1 SQVTM, CDR2 ANQGSEA. With V trimmed by 0 bases and J by 5 bases, 10 bases remained unmatched. The CDR3 length is 17 residues. CDR3 DNA sequence: TGCAGCGTTGAAGATCCCTCGGGACAGGGAGGAAATGAAAAACTGTTTTTT. Protein: CSVEDPSGQGGNEKLFF.

The table lists this clonotype with many counts. CDR3: CASSQSGRGETQYF. CDR3 in DNA: TGTGCCAGCAGCCAGAGCGGGAGGGGAGAGACCCAGTACTTC. This chain uses TRBV11-2 with TRBJ2-5; TRBD2 aligns across 10 bases. CDR1 SGHAT and CDR2 FQNNGV come from the germline V gene. V shed 5 bases and J 4 bases; nucleotides not matched to a gene: 4. This CDR3 is 14 amino acids long.

The gene calls are TRBV6-1 and TRBJ2-3, with 9 bases aligning to TRBD2. Germline-derived CDR1 and CDR2 are MNHNS and SASEGT. The CDR3 has 15 residues. The V segment lost 6 bases and the J segment 0 bases; nucleotides outside the gene matches: 4. CDR3 sequence (DNA): TGTGCCAGCAGGGAGCGGGAGGCTAGCACAGATACGCAGTATTTT. Its translation: CASREREASTDTQYF.

In this sample, this clonotype turned up many times. The chain has TRBV27 and TRBJ2-7, with D hard to call. The CDR3 is 13 residues long. Germline CDR1 reads MNHEY; CDR2 reads SMNVEV (reference sequence). The ends were cut back, 5 bases at V and 3 bases at J, with 11 bases in the middle. CDR3 in amino acids: CASSLGRNYEQYF. The CDR3 DNA sequence: TGTGCCAGCAGTCTAGGACGGAACTACGAGCAGTACTTC.

Turning to this clonotype: This may stem from a read error, because a much larger clone lies one nucleotide away. The final CDR3 position lacks the conserved phenylalanine or tryptophan, pointing to a likely read error. The gene calls are TRBV30 and TRBJ1-2, with a tentative D call TRBD1 (5 bases). CDR1 GTSNPN and CDR2 SVGIG come from the germline V gene (reference sequence). V was pared by 2 bases and J by 5 bases, with 12 bases between. The CDR3 runs 13 residues. The CDR3: CAWSSGTPYGYTL. The DNA for the CDR3 is TGTGCCTGGAGTTCCGGGACCCCTTATGGCTACACCCTC.

The rearrangement joins TRBV29-1 to TRBJ1-1, with D possibly TRBD1 on 5 matching bases. CDR3 size: 13 residues. The V end lost 6 bases, the J end lost 3 bases, and 14 bases lay between the germline ends. The germline gives CDR1 SQVTM, CDR2 ANQGSEA. CDR3 in amino acids: CSVRQSPDTEAFF. For the CDR3, the DNA is TGCAGCGTCAGACAGTCCCCGGACACTGAAGCTTTCTTT.